This section outlines one TCR beta chain sequence together with its context. The specificity of this receptor is unknown. No much larger clonotype is one base removed from it; base qualities were not supplied. This sample was included in a study of OX40 agonist ivuxolimab in advanced cancers. Background for the entire study: Ivuxolimab was an agonistic, fully human IgG2 monoclonal antibody directed against OX40 (CD134), a costimulatory receptor. Intravenous ivuxolimab was administered to patients every 2 weeks at six dose levels: 0.01, 0.1, 0.3, 1.5, 3 and 10 mg/kg. Of the 50 to 55 patients in dose escalation, some 20 had hepatocellular carcinoma, about 15 had melanoma, 9 had renal cell carcinoma and 9 had head and neck cancer. In the dose-escalation cohort, 65% to 85% of patients were male, and the mean age was 60 years with a range of about 20 to 80. Patients were allowed to have had prior anti-PD-1, anti-PD-L1 or anti-CTLA-4 therapy, and 30% to 50% of the dose-escalation patients had previously received checkpoint inhibitors. Three dose-escalation patients achieved partial responses, one with hepatocellular carcinoma and two with cutaneous melanoma. Peripheral TCRbeta sequencing was intended to test whether TCR sequence diversity was altered and clonal T-cell expansion was caused by ivuxolimab. The monotherapy dose-escalation portion (N ≈ 52 patients) of the phase I ivuxolimab trial is reported in the paper. Overall study results and their limits: After ivuxolimab, CD8+ T cells had more expanded clones than CD4+ T cells on average. Low levels of normalized T-cell clonal expansion were also seen in some patients who did not respond. Clonal expansion of both CD4+ and CD8+ blood T cells was observed from baseline to week 6 at doses 0.1 to 3.0 mg/kg. In the 0.1-3.0 mg/kg groups, partial responders had among the lowest normalized peripheral clonal expansion, particularly in CD8+ T cells. The antigen specificity of the peripheral T cells that underwent clonal expansion was not determined.

Reading the germline V gene gives CDR1 SGHAT and CDR2 FQNNGV. V and J lose 3 bases and 5 bases, and a span of 10 bases separates them. The CDR3 contains 13 residues, cysteine and phenylalanine counted. The entry retains the CDR3 DNA only, 39 bases that are in frame from base 1. The trial excluded patients who had a history of autoimmune disease or who were on systemic immunosuppression. Peripheral blood for TCR sequencing was collected from all dose cohorts at baseline, on cycle 4 day 1, and on cycle 7 day 1. The samples were taken from a phase I, first-in-human, multicenter, open-label dose-escalation trial of ivuxolimab. Adults with locally advanced or metastatic melanoma, renal cell carcinoma, hepatocellular carcinoma or head and neck squamous cell carcinoma were enrolled in the trial. CD4+ and CD8+ T cells were sorted separately from peripheral blood before TCR sequencing. Genomic DNA was extracted from sorted cells for sequencing of the TCRbeta CDR3 region. The immunoSEQ Assay was used for sequencing of TCRbeta CDR3 regions. This immuneACCESS table, as held by TCRdb, lists in-frame sequences with V and J called but not all clones. Of the missing ones, under half trace to an unresolved V gene in checked studies; the others have no known cause. In all, the sample holds roughly 53,000 clones, and 84% of those were seen once. Around 0.65% of the sample lies in the top ten.

The specimen comprised CD4+ or CD8+ T cells sorted from blood, sampled in a trial of the OX40 agonist ivuxolimab. The source is an adult with an advanced solid tumor such as melanoma, head and neck, liver or kidney cancer. The sequence links TRBV11-2 to TRBJ1-2; too little of a D gene remains to name it. The nucleotide sequence reads TGTGCCAGCAGCTTCGGGCCCGAATATGGCTACACCTTC. Translated, it reads CASSFGPEYGYTF. Reference TRBV11-2 and TRBJ1-2 genes cover what lies past the CDR3, so the full variable domain is EAGVAQSPRYKIIEKRQSVAFWCNPISGHATLYWYQQILGQGPKLLIQFQNNGVVDDSQLPKDRFSAERLKGVDSTLKIQPAKLEDSAVYLCASSFGPEYGYTFGSGTRLTVV.